This TCR beta chain was sequenced in a study of CD8 T cells in ankylosing spondylitis. This clonotype was detected many times. Its specificity is not known. Trimming pared 3 bases from V and 1 base from J, leaving 6 bases between. CDR1 MDHEN and CDR2 SYDVKM come from the germline V gene. CDR3 length: 13 amino acids. Study-level results: Ankylosing spondylitis blood seemed to carry a telltale TCR beta motif made of eight highly homologous variants.

Each CDR3 protein gets one entry after TCRdb re-called the 5' RACE reads with MiXCR. The sample lists 500,000 to 650,000 distinct CDR3 sequences; about 5.7% were seen once. The sample comprised blood, either unsorted or a sorted T cell fraction (not recorded which). This receptor was obtained from a male donor with ankylosing spondylitis. This rearrangement joins TRBV28 to TRBJ1-1; D unresolved. The CDR3 nucleotides read TGTGCCAGCAGTTTGCCGAGGAACACTGAAGCTTTCTTT. Translating it yields CASSLPRNTEAFF.